Presented here are 10 T cell receptor beta chains from one specimen sequenced in a study of human T cells and chemical hapten exposure. A single record per CDR3 protein comes from TCRdb applying MiXCR to the RACE reads. Among 95,000 to 150,000 distinct CDR3 sequences listed, roughly 12% were seen once. The time point denotes: patch test 3, about 24 weeks after DPC sensitization. As for treatment: therapeutic diphenylcyclopropenone sensitization with weekly scalp DPC. Source: whole blood, taken in connection with sensitization to the hapten diphenylcyclopropenone (DPC). Receptors were obtained from a woman in her forties or fifties with alopecia areata. Some clones in this sample may be carry-over from other donors' samples.

In this sample, this clonotype turned up many times. The chain has TRBV20-1 and TRBJ1-1; 9 bases match TRBD1. Germline-derived CDR1 and CDR2 are DFQATT and SNEGSKA (reference sequence). The J segment lost 7 bases and the V segment lost 0 bases, leaving 9 bases of the junction unmatched. The CDR3 length is 15 residues. The CDR3 nucleotides read TGCAGTGCTAGAGATCTGGGACAGGGACCGTATGAAGCTTTCTTT. Translation gives CSARDLGQGPYEAFF.

The chain links TRBV6-5 to TRBJ1-4, with a tentative D call TRBD1 (5 bases). Germline V gene lookup returns CDR1 MNHEY and CDR2 SVGAGI. The CDR3 sequence is 15 residues long. The V and J ends lost 5 bases and 8 bases respectively, with 18 bases between them. The CDR3 here is CASSQHQGLYEKLFF. CDR3 DNA sequence: TGTGCCAGCAGTCAGCACCAGGGCCTTTACGAAAAACTGTTTTTT.

This clonotype was found a few times. The V call is TRBV29-1, the J call TRBJ1-1, with TRBD1 matching 7 bases. There are 13 residues in the CDR3. V lost 7 bases, J lost 5 bases, and 10 bases stayed unmatched. CDR1 is SQVTM and CDR2 is ANQGSEA in the germline V gene. Here the CDR3 reads CSAARQGGTEAFF. CDR3 DNA: TGCAGCGCCGCTCGACAGGGTGGTACTGAAGCTTTCTTT.

This clonotype has a handful of counts. The chain has TRBV27 and TRBJ2-2; 13 positions match TRBD2. The V segment lost 3 bases and the J segment 8 bases; nucleotides outside the gene matches: 0. The CDR3 is 14 residues long. Germline-derived CDR1 and CDR2 are MNHEY and SMNVEV (reference sequence). CDR3 sequence reads: CASSLTSGRGELFF. CDR3 sequence (DNA): TGTGCCAGCAGTTTGACTAGCGGGAGGGGGGAGCTGTTTTTT.

This clonotype was seen at least ten times. This chain joins TRBV20-1 and TRBJ1-5, with unresolved D. With 4 bases removed from V and 2 bases from J, the gap between germline ends came to 18 bases. Germline-derived CDR1 and CDR2 are DFQATT and SNEGSKA (reference sequence). This CDR3 region has 16 residues. The CDR3 loop is CSATGRGLGGNQPQHF. CDR3 in DNA: TGCAGTGCTACCGGGCGAGGTCTCGGGGGCAATCAGCCCCAGCATTTT.

The genes are TRBV9 and TRBJ2-5; 11 bases match TRBD2. The CDR3 spans 17 residues. Per the germline V gene, CDR1 is SGDLS and CDR2 is YYNGEE. V lost 0 bases, J lost 7 bases, and 11 bases stayed unmatched. In DNA, the CDR3 is TGTGCCAGCAGCGTAGCTCCGGGACTAGCGGAACTTAGGACCCAGTACTTC. It encodes CASSVAPGLAELRTQYF.

This clonotype has only a few counts. The chain employs TRBV6-5 and TRBJ2-1; D is possibly TRBD2 (6 bases). Germline lookup yields CDR1 MNHEY and CDR2 SVGAGI. V was clipped by 5 bases and J by 3 bases, with 11 bases between them. The CDR3 loop spans 14 amino acids. CDR3 sequence reads: CASSESGDYNEQFF. CDR3 nucleotides: TGTGCCAGCAGTGAATCGGGGGACTACAATGAGCAGTTCTTC.

V and J are TRBV3-1 and TRBJ2-2; D is unclear. The germline V and J ends were trimmed by 0 bases and 5 bases, with 13 bases remaining between them. CDR1 and CDR2 (germline): LGHDT, YNNKEL (reference sequence). This CDR3 is built from 16 residues. CDR3 in amino acids: CASSQDLGQATGELFF. In nucleotides, the CDR3 is TGTGCCAGCAGCCAAGATCTCGGGCAGGCAACCGGGGAGCTGTTTTTT. Variable domain in full (rest from reference TRBV3-1 and TRBJ2-2): DTAVSQTPKYLVTQMGNDKSIKCEQNLGHDTMYWYKQDSKKFLKIMFSYNNKELIINETVPNRFSPKSPDKAHLNLHINSLELGDSAVYFCASSQDLGQATGELFFGEGSRLTVL.

This clonotype was observed many times. The rearrangement joins TRBV20-1 to TRBJ2-7; 10 bases agree with TRBD2. The germline gives CDR1 DFQATT, CDR2 SNEGSKA (reference sequence). V shed 0 bases and J 3 bases; nucleotides not matched to a gene: 2. The CDR3 is 14 amino acids. The CDR3 DNA sequence: TGCAGTGCTAGAGATCTAGCGGGAGACTACGAGCAGTACTTC. Amino acid sequence: CSARDLAGDYEQYF.

This clonotype was detected only a few times. The chain carries TRBV6-2 or TRBV6-3 and TRBJ2-3; D call uncertain. Germline CDR1 reads MNHEY; CDR2 reads SVGEGT. The CDR3 extends over 11 amino acids. The V end was cut by 4 bases, the J end by 6 bases, with 5 bases between. The CDR3 reads CASSWADTQYF. Written as DNA, the CDR3 is TGTGCCAGCAGTTGGGCCGATACGCAGTATTTT.